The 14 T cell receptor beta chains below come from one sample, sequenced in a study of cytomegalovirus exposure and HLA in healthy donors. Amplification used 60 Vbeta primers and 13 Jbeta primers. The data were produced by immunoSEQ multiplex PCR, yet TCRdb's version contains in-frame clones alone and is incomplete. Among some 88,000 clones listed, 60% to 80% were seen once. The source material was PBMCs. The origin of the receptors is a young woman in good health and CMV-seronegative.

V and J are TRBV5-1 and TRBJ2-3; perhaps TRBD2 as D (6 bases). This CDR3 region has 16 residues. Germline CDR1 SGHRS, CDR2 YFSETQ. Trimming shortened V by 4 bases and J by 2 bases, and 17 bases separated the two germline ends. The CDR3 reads CASSPGGIDFTDTQYF. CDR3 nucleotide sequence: TGCGCCAGCAGCCCAGGAGGGATAGACTTCACAGATACGCAGTATTTT.

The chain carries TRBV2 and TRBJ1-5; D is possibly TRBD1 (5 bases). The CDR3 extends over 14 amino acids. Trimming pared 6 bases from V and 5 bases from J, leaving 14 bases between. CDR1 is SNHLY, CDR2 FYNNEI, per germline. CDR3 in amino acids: CASSSLGGDQPQHF. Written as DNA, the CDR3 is TGTGCCAGCAGCTCGCTCGGGGGGGATCAGCCCCAGCATTTT.

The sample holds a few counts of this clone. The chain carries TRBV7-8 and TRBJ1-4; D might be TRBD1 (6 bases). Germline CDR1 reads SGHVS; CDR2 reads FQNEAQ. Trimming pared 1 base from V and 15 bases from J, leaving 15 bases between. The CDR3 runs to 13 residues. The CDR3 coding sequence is TGTGCCAGCAGCTTAGATCGCGGGGGGCAATTGTTTTTT. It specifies CASSLDRGGQLFF.

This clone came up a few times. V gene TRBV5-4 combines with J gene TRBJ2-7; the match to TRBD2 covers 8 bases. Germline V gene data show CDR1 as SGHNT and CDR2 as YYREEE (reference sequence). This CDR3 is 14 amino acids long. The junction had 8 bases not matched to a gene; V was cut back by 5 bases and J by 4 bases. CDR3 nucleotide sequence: TGTGCCAGCAGTACACGGGGGGGTCCGTACGAGCAGTACTTC. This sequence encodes CASSTRGGPYEQYF.

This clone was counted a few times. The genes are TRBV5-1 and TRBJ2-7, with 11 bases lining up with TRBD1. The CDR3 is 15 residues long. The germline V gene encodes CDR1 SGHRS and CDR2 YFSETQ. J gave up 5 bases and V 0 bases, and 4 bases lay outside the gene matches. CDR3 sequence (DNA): TGCGCCAGCAGCTTGGGGACAGGGGGCTTGCACGAGCAGTACTTC. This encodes CASSLGTGGLHEQYF.

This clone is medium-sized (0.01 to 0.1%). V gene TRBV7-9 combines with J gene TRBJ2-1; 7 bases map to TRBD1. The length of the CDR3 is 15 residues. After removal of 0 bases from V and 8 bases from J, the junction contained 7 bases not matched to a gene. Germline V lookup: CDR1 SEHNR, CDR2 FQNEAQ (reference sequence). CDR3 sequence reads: CASSLATGIRHEQFF. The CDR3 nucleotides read TGTGCCAGCAGCTTAGCGACAGGGATAAGACATGAGCAGTTCTTC.

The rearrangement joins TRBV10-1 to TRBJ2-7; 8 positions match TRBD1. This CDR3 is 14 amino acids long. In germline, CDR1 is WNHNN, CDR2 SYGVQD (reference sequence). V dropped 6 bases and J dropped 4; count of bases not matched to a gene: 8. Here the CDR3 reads CASSPGQGTYEQYF. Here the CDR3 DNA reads TGCGCCAGCAGCCCCGGACAGGGAACTTACGAGCAGTACTTC.

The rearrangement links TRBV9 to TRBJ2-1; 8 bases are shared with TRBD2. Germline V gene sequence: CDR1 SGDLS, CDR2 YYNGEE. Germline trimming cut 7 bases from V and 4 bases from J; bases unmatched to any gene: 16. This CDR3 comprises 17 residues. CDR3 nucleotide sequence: TGTGCCAGCGGGACCCCCCGGGAGGGACCCTCATACAATGAGCAGTTCTTC. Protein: CASGTPREGPSYNEQFF.

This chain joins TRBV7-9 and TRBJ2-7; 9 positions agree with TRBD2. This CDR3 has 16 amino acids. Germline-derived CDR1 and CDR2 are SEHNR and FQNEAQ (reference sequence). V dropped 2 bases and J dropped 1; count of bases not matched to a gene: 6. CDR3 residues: CASSLRLADISYEQYF. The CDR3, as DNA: TGTGCCAGCAGCTTAAGACTAGCGGACATTTCCTACGAGCAGTACTTC.

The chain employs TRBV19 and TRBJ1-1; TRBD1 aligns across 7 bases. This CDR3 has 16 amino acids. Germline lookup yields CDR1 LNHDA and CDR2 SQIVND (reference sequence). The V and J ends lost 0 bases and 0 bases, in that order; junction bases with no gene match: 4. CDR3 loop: CASSIEQGKMNTEAFF. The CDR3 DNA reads TGTGCCAGTAGTATAGAACAGGGGAAAATGAACACTGAAGCTTTCTTT.

The CDR3 here is CASSSSTGYEQYF. As DNA, the CDR3 is TGTGCCAGCAGCTCCTCCACGGGGTACGAGCAGTACTTC. The rearrangement joins TRBV7-2 to TRBJ2-7; tentatively, D is TRBD2 (5 bases). CDR1 and CDR2 (germline): SGHTA, FQGNSA. V was pared by 4 bases and J by 4 bases, with 11 bases between. The CDR3 sequence is 13 residues long.

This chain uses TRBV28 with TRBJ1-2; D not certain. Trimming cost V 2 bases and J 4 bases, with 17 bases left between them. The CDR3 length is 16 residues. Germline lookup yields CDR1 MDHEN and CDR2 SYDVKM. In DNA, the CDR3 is TGTGCCAGCAGTTTAACCCGGGCCGAGGGCAGCTATGGCTACACCTTC. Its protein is CASSLTRAEGSYGYTF.

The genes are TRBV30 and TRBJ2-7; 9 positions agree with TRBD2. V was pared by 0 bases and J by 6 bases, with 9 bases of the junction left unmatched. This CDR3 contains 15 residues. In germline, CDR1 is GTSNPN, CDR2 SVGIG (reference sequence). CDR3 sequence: CAWSVGVAGASEQYF. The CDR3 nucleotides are TGTGCCTGGAGTGTAGGGGTAGCGGGGGCCTCCGAGCAGTACTTC.

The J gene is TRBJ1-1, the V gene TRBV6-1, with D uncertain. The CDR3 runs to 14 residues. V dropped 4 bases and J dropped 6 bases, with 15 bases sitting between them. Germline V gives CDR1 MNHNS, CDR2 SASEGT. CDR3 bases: TGTGCCAGCAGTGCCCAGGAGGCTGTCGCTGAAGCTTTCTTT. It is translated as CASSAQEAVAEAFF.